The 26 T cell receptor beta chains given below trace back to one sample, sequenced in a study of CD8+ T cells in alopecia areata. Reverse transcription of extracted RNA yielded cDNA, which provided the sequencing template. The method was immunoSEQ multiplex PCR; TCRdb's version includes in-frame clones alone and lacks a portion of them. Here the sample spans approximately 200,000 clones, roughly 60% being singletons. Sample treatment: oral pan-JAK inhibitor, 5-10 mg twice daily. The sample in question was CD4+ T cells sorted from blood, obtained at week 24, from a patient treated with tofacitinib. These receptor sequences come from a human donor with alopecia areata.

The chain joins TRBV5-6 to TRBJ2-2, with no clear D. Germline-derived CDR1 and CDR2 are SGHDT and YYEEEE. This CDR3 contains 14 residues. Deletions cut 0 bases from V and 7 bases from J, with 10 bases between. The CDR3 loop is CASSLASSIGELFF. The CDR3 DNA reads as TGTGCCAGCAGCTTGGCCTCATCGATCGGGGAGCTGTTTTTT.

V is TRBV5-1 and J is TRBJ2-3; the match to TRBD2 covers 10 bases. Germline CDR1 SGHRS, CDR2 YFSETQ. J gave up 6 bases and V 3 bases, and 7 bases lay outside the gene matches. The CDR3 contains 15 residues. This CDR3 reads CASSSLLAGEDTQYF. The CDR3 bases are TGCGCCAGCAGCTCGCTTCTAGCGGGGGAGGATACGCAGTATTTT.

This clone turned up a few times. This chain uses TRBV28 with TRBJ1-4; 7 nucleotides line up with TRBD1. The CDR3 extends over 15 amino acids. V gave up 4 bases and J gave up 7 bases; unmatched junction bases: 9. Germline-derived CDR1 and CDR2 are MDHEN and SYDVKM. CDR3 DNA: TGTGCCAGCAGTTACCCAGACAGGGTGGGTGAAAAACTGTTTTTT. This codes for CASSYPDRVGEKLFF.

V usage is TRBV7-8 and J usage is TRBJ2-7; TRBD1 agrees at 9 bases. Germline V gives CDR1 SGHVS, CDR2 FQNEAQ. The CDR3 spans 15 residues. The V and J ends lost 1 base and 4 bases, in that order; junction bases with no gene match: 5. CDR3 amino acids: CASSLVGQGLYEQYF. The DNA of the CDR3 is TGTGCCAGCAGCTTAGTGGGACAGGGTCTTTACGAGCAGTACTTC.

The V call is TRBV5-1, the J call TRBJ2-3; a possible D gene is TRBD1 (6 bases). CDR1 is SGHRS and CDR2 is YFSETQ in the germline V gene. V gave up 3 bases and J gave up 1 base, with 12 bases separating them. CDR3 length equals 15 residues. The CDR3 bases are TGCGCCAGCAGCTATTCAGGGGTGCGCACAGATACGCAGTATTTT. Translating it yields CASSYSGVRTDTQYF.

This chain connects TRBV4-1 to TRBJ1-5; maybe TRBD1 (6 bases). V was clipped by 1 base and J by 7 bases, with 17 bases between them. The CDR3 is 16 residues long. Germline assignment: CDR1 MGHRA and CDR2 YSYEKL. CDR3 DNA: TGCGCCAGCAGCCAAGCGGTACAGGGCAGAGAACAGCCCCAGCATTTT. This gives the protein CASSQAVQGREQPQHF.

In its sample, this clone was seen a few times. V usage is TRBV5-8 and J usage is TRBJ2-4; possibly TRBD2 for D (5 bases). V was cut by 1 base and J by 0 bases, with 11 bases left in between. The CDR3 length is 16 residues. The germline V gene encodes CDR1 SGHTS and CDR2 YDEGEE. CDR3 in DNA: TGTGCCAGCAGCTTGTATCGGGGATTAGCCAAAAACATTCAGTACTTC. This sequence encodes CASSLYRGLAKNIQYF.

This clone was seen only a few times. The chain joins TRBV5-6 to TRBJ1-2; 9 positions agree with TRBD1. The CDR3 contains 13 residues. Trimming took 4 bases from V and 14 from J; bases not matched to a gene: 12. Germline assignment: CDR1 SGHDT and CDR2 YYEEEE. CDR3 sequence (DNA): TGTGCCAGCAGCCTAGGGACAGGGCGAGCGTGGACCTTC. It specifies CASSLGTGRAWTF.

The chain has TRBV29-1 and TRBJ2-5; TRBD2 agrees at 9 bases. The trim removed 8 bases at V and 1 base at J, leaving 8 bases unmatched. Germline V gene lookup returns CDR1 SQVTM and CDR2 ANQGSEA. The CDR3 has 14 amino acids. The CDR3 sequence: CSFLRGGTQETQYF. The CDR3 DNA follows: TGCAGCTTCCTGCGGGGGGGGACCCAAGAGACCCAGTACTTC.

The chain recombines TRBV5-1 with TRBJ2-7; D call uncertain. Germline CDR1 and CDR2: SGHRS and YFSETQ. The CDR3 covers 14 residues. V dropped 0 bases and J dropped 5 bases, with 12 bases sitting between them. The CDR3 region is CASSLGQARDEQYF. As DNA, the CDR3 is TGCGCCAGCAGCTTGGGCCAGGCAAGGGACGAGCAGTACTTC.

The chain carries TRBV15 and TRBJ2-5; D might be TRBD1 (6 bases). The V end lost 5 bases, the J end lost 5 bases, and 18 bases lay between the germline ends. The CDR3 sequence is 15 residues long. Germline V gene sequence: CDR1 LNHNV, CDR2 YYDKDF (reference sequence). The CDR3 spells CATSALQGRPETQYF. DNA of the CDR3: TGTGCCACCAGCGCCCTACAGGGACGGCCGGAGACCCAGTACTTC.

The chain links TRBV29-1 to TRBJ2-3; possible D gene TRBD2, 6 bases. The CDR3 sequence is 15 residues long. CDR1 SQVTM and CDR2 ANQGSEA come from the germline V gene. V was clipped by 8 bases and J by 0 bases, with 18 bases between them. The CDR3 here is CSLTTTGSSTDTQYF. The CDR3 DNA follows: TGCAGCCTAACGACGACCGGGAGTAGCACAGATACGCAGTATTTT.

The chain is built from TRBV30 and TRBJ2-2, with 12 nucleotides matching TRBD2. This CDR3 has 18 amino acids. Germline CDR1 reads GTSNPN; CDR2 reads SVGIG (reference sequence). The V segment lost 0 bases and the J segment 2 bases; nucleotides outside the gene matches: 7. The CDR3 DNA follows: TGTGCCTGGAGTGTAGGCGGGACTAGCGGGCCCAACACCGGGGAGCTGTTTTTT. The encoded protein is CAWSVGGTSGPNTGELFF. The whole variable domain, filled in from reference TRBV30 and TRBJ2-2, reads SQTIHQWPATLVQPVGSPLSLECTVEGTSNPNLYWYRQAAGRGLQLLFYSVGIGQISSEVPQNLSASRPQDRQFILSSKKLLLSDSGFYLCAWSVGGTSGPNTGELFFGEGSRLTVL.

The J gene is TRBJ2-7, the V gene TRBV7-9; D not certain. The CDR3 contains 19 residues. Trimming pared 4 bases from V and 0 bases from J, leaving 25 bases between. Germline V lookup: CDR1 SEHNR, CDR2 FQNEAQ (reference sequence). Here the CDR3 DNA reads TGTGCCAGCAGCTCTCATATAAATACAGCGACCTTTTCCTCCTACGAGCAGTACTTC. Its translation is CASSSHINTATFSSYEQYF.

This sequence joins TRBV29-1 and TRBJ2-2, with D perhaps given as TRBD1 or TRBD2 (5 bases each). Germline assignment: CDR1 SQVTM and CDR2 ANQGSEA. This CDR3 region has 13 residues. With 3 bases removed from V and 3 bases from J, the gap between germline ends came to 8 bases. CDR3 loop: CSVDQGHTGELFF. The CDR3 DNA sequence: TGCAGCGTTGATCAGGGACACACCGGGGAGCTGTTTTTT.

The rearrangement joins TRBV4-2 to TRBJ2-3, with a weak D call TRBD1 (5 bases). Germline V gives CDR1 LGHNA, CDR2 YNFKEQ. V dropped 0 bases and J dropped 1 base, with 8 bases sitting between them. The CDR3 extends over 15 amino acids. The CDR3, as DNA: TGTGCCAGCAGCCAAGATGGGGCGGGCACAGATACGCAGTATTTT. This codes for CASSQDGAGTDTQYF.

The chain recombines TRBV4-1 with TRBJ1-1; D is unclear. Germline values: CDR1 MGHRA, CDR2 YSYEKL. The CDR3 loop spans 18 amino acids. V lost 4 bases and J lost 0, with 21 bases in between. The CDR3 loop is CASSPAPLSRFLNTEAFF. In DNA, the CDR3 is TGCGCCAGCAGCCCAGCACCCCTTTCCAGGTTCTTGAACACTGAAGCTTTCTTT.

V usage is TRBV28 and J usage is TRBJ1-2; the D gene is possibly TRBD1 (6 bases). The CDR3 covers 13 residues. CDR1 is MDHEN, CDR2 SYDVKM, per germline. The V and J ends lost 10 bases and 6 bases respectively, with 18 bases between them. The CDR3 region is CATHVNRDDGYTF. The CDR3 coding sequence is TGTGCCACCCATGTAAACAGGGACGATGGCTACACCTTC.

V usage is TRBV25-1 and J usage is TRBJ1-2, with D maybe TRBD1 (5 bases). CDR1 MGHDK and CDR2 SYGVNS come from the germline V gene. The CDR3 sequence is 15 residues long. V dropped 5 bases and J dropped 2 bases, with 15 bases sitting between them. The chain's CDR3 is CASSPRGLGNYGYTF. The CDR3, as DNA: TGTGCCAGCAGTCCTAGGGGCCTGGGGAACTATGGCTACACCTTC.

This CDR3 reads CAISEGTGNQPQHF. The CDR3 DNA is TGTGCCATCAGTGAGGGGACAGGCAATCAGCCCCAGCATTTT. The J gene is TRBJ1-5, the V gene TRBV10-3; 7 bases fit TRBD1. The germline gives CDR1 ENHRY, CDR2 SYGVKD. Losses at the gene ends were 2 bases for V and 2 bases for J; bases not matched to a gene: 0. CDR3 length equals 14 residues.

This chain links TRBV28 with TRBJ2-1; D is unresolved. This CDR3 region has 11 residues. V gave up 6 bases and J gave up 4 bases, with 4 bases separating them. Looked up from germline, CDR1 is MDHEN and CDR2 is SYDVKM. CDR3 in DNA: TGTGCCAGCAGCCAGTACAATGAGCAGTTCTTC. It translates to CASSQYNEQFF.

This chain connects TRBV7-8 to TRBJ2-5; possibly TRBD2 for D (5 bases). The CDR3 loop spans 14 amino acids. Germline lookup yields CDR1 SGHVS and CDR2 FQNEAQ. The V end lost 0 bases, the J end lost 5 bases, and 10 bases lay between the germline ends. The CDR3 nucleotides read TGTGCCAGCAGCTTAGCCTCCGGGATTGAGACCCAGTACTTC. Amino acid sequence: CASSLASGIETQYF.

This clone was recorded a few times. The rearrangement uses TRBV30 and TRBJ1-1, with D hard to call. Germline V CDR1 and CDR2: GTSNPN, SVGIG (reference sequence). With 4 bases removed from V and 0 bases from J, the gap between germline ends came to 6 bases. This CDR3 region has 12 residues. The CDR3: CAWMRVNTEAFF. The CDR3 region has the DNA TGTGCCTGGATGCGGGTGAACACTGAAGCTTTCTTT.

This chain joins TRBV29-1 and TRBJ1-2; perhaps TRBD1 as D (6 bases). CDR3 length equals 11 residues. V dropped 7 bases and J dropped 10 bases, with 16 bases sitting between them. Germline-derived CDR1 and CDR2 are SQVTM and ANQGSEA. CDR3 in DNA: TGCAGCGCACAGGGACTTCAGCTCTACACCTTC. It codes for CSAQGLQLYTF.

This clone was seen more than once but under ten times. The rearrangement links TRBV6-1 to TRBJ2-7; the D is unclear. Looked up from germline, CDR1 is MNHNS and CDR2 is SASEGT. The CDR3 sequence is 11 residues long. Trimming removed 7 bases at V and 4 bases at J, with 8 bases between. Here the CDR3 reads CASTSIYEQYF. The CDR3 nucleotides are TGTGCCAGCACGAGTATTTACGAGCAGTACTTC.

This chain connects TRBV5-1 to TRBJ1-1; the D is unclear. There are 13 residues in the CDR3. The V end lost 3 bases, the J end lost 0 bases, and 6 bases lay between the germline ends. The germline CDR1 and CDR2 sequences are SGHRS and YFSETQ. CDR3: CASSSTMNTEAFF. CDR3 DNA sequence: TGCGCCAGCAGCTCCACAATGAACACTGAAGCTTTCTTT.